The clone carrying this T cell receptor beta chain was recorded only once. Libraries were prepared by immunoSEQ multiplex PCR; TCRdb keeps only in-frame clonotypes and omits some of them. The sample shows approximately 90,000 clones, under 95% of them seen only once. The sample comes from a study of cytomegalovirus exposure and HLA in healthy donors. V was cut by 7 bases and J by 0 bases, with 14 bases left in between. Per the germline V gene, CDR1 is MNHNS and CDR2 is SASEGT. This CDR3 has 15 residues. This chain uses TRBV6-1 with TRBJ2-3, with a tentative D call TRBD2 (5 bases). Material: PBMCs. This TCR was recovered from a woman aged 25 to 39 in good health and CMV-seropositive. CDR3 in DNA: TGTGCCAGCACCTCTTTCGGCGGGAGCACAGATACGCAGTATTTT. Translating it yields CASTSFGGSTDTQYF.